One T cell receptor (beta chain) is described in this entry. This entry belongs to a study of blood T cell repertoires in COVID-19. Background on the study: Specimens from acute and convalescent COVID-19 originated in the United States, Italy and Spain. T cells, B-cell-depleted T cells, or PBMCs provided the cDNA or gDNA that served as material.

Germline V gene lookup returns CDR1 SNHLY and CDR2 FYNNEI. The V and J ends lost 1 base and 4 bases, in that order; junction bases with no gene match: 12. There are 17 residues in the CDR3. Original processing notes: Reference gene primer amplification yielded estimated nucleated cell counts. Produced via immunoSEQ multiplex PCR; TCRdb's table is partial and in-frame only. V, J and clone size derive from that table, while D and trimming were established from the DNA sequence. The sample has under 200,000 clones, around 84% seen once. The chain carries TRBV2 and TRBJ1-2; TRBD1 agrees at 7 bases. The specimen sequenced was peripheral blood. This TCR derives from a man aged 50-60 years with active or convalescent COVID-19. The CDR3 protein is CASSEGFGTAFFYGYTF. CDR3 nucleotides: TGTGCCAGCAGTGAAGGGTTTGGGACAGCTTTCTTCTATGGCTACACCTTC.